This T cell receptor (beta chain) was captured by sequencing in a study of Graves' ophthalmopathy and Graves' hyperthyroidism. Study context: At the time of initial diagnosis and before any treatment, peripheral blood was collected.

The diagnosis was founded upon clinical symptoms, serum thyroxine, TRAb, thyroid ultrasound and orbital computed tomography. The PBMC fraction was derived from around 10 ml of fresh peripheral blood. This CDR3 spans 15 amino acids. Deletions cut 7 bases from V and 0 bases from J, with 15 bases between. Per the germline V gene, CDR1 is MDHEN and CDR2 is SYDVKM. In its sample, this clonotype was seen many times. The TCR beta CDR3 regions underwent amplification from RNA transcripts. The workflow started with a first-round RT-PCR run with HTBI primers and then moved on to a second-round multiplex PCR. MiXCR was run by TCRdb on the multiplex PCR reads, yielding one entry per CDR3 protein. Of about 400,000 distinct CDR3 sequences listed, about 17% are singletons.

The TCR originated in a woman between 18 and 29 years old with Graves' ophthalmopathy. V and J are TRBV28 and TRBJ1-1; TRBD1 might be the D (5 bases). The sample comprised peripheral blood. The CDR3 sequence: CASMGGLLVNTEAFF. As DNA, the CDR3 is TGTGCCAGCATGGGGGGACTCTTGGTGAACACTGAAGCTTTCTTT.